The clone carrying this T cell receptor (beta chain) registers large by frequency. The antigen remains unidentified. This entry is derived from a study of CXCR3-negative and CXCR3-positive naive CD8 T cells. Findings and caveats of the study: TRBV-TRBJ usage matched between naive CXCR3-negative and CXCR3-positive cells but not between memory cells.

With more than 250,000 cells each, the CD8+ T cell subsets were individually sorted in triplicate. Germline values: CDR1 DFQATT, CDR2 SNEGSKA (reference sequence). The CDR3 covers 14 residues. The method, 5' RACE with UMI labels, was used to prepare the TRB cDNA libraries. Using the 5' RACE reads, TCRdb records one entry per CDR3 protein without DNA. The specimen's table records under 55,000 distinct CDR3 sequences. The sequence was collected from a human donor in good health. Some clones in this sample may be carry-over from other donors' samples. Sequencing was done on a sample of memory CD8+ T cells from blood. The chain is built from TRBV20-1 and TRBJ2-5; with no DNA, the TCRdb D assignment of TRBD1 cannot be verified. CDR3 sequence reads: CSARDPGQMETQYF.